This T cell receptor beta chain appears in the sequencing data of a study of blood T cell repertoires in COVID-19. Overall study: Acute and convalescent COVID-19 samples came from the United States, Italy and Spain. T cells, B-cell-depleted T cells, or PBMCs provided the cDNA or gDNA that served as material.

CDR3 length equals 15 residues. Germline V gene sequence: CDR1 MNHEY, CDR2 SVGAGI. Trimming cost V 0 bases and J 2 bases, with 8 bases left between them. Per the original methods: Reference gene primer amplification gave estimated nucleated cell counts. Assay used: immunoSEQ multiplex PCR; TCRdb lists only in-frame clones, some missing. Clone size and V and J calls were adopted from that table, with D and trimming inferred from the DNA. Of roughly 150,000 clones listed, 84% were seen once; the top ten hold over 35%. The V and J genes are TRBV6-5 and TRBJ1-5, with D hard to call. The specimen sequenced was peripheral blood. The TCR originated in a human donor in a cohort sampled during active COVID-19. The CDR3 DNA reads TGTGCCAGCAGTTACTCTCACAAAGGCAATCAGCCCCAGCATTTT. Amino acid sequence: CASSYSHKGNQPQHF.